The 30 T cell receptor beta chains presented below share a single source sample, sequenced in a study of T cells of healthy individuals (dated by TCRdb to 2016 to 2019). The library was made by 5' RACE. Sequencing used an Illumina MiSeq. TCRdb took the public reads, trimmed them with fastp at Q25, ran MiXCR for clone calling and kept in-frame beta chains. Rows with a matching CDR3 protein are joined into one entry that keeps the most common DNA and genes. A total of tens of thousands of distinct CDR3 sequences appear in this sample, roughly 14% of them only once. Clones ranked in the top ten supply around 15% of the sample. The receptors derive from a human donor in good health.

V gene TRBV27 combines with J gene TRBJ2-1; 8 nucleotides match TRBD1. V shed 6 bases and J 7 bases; nucleotides not matched to a gene: 8. CDR3 length: 14 amino acids. Germline CDR1 MNHEY, CDR2 SMNVEV (reference sequence). The CDR3 reads CASSLSDRENEQFF. The CDR3 DNA sequence: TGTGCCAGCAGCCTCTCGGACAGGGAGAATGAGCAGTTCTTC.

This clonotype is judged medium-sized (0.01 to 0.1%). The chain employs TRBV30 and TRBJ2-1; D perhaps matches TRBD2 (5 bases). Trimming took 6 bases from V and 7 from J, leaving 16 bases between them. CDR3 size: 13 residues. The germline V gene encodes CDR1 GTSNPN and CDR2 SVGIG (reference sequence). The CDR3 loop is CACPSGAANEQFF. CDR3 sequence (DNA): TGTGCCTGCCCCTCCGGAGCGGCTAATGAGCAGTTCTTC.

This clonotype occurred many times. This chain links TRBV7-2 with TRBJ1-2; D not resolved. V dropped 4 bases and J dropped 4 bases, with 7 bases sitting between them. The CDR3 runs to 12 residues. Germline-derived CDR1 and CDR2 are SGHTA and FQGNSA. CDR3 in amino acids: CASSSSGYGYTF. The CDR3 nucleotides read TGTGCCAGCAGCTCCAGTGGCTATGGCTACACCTTC.

The genes are TRBV14 and TRBJ1-2; a possible D gene is TRBD1 (5 bases). CDR3 size: 15 residues. V was pared by 0 bases and J by 4 bases, with 12 bases between. The germline CDR1 and CDR2 sequences are SGHDN and FVKESK. The CDR3 loop is CASSQDLGGGYGYTF. The DNA of the CDR3 is TGTGCCAGCAGCCAAGATCTCGGCGGGGGCTATGGCTACACCTTC.

In this sample, this clonotype turned up a few times. The genes are TRBV14 and TRBJ2-7, with D possibly called TRBD1 or TRBD2 (5 bases each). The V end lost 4 bases, the J end lost 2 bases, and 15 bases lay between the germline ends. Germline CDR1 and CDR2: SGHDN and FVKESK. This CDR3 is 15 amino acids long. The CDR3 sequence: CASSLDSRGAYEQYF. CDR3 DNA sequence: TGTGCCAGCAGCCTGGACTCAAGAGGGGCCTACGAGCAGTACTTC.

This clonotype showed up many times. The rearrangement joins TRBV6-2 or TRBV6-3 to TRBJ1-2, with D uncertain. V gave up 5 bases and J gave up 2 bases, with 15 bases separating them. The length of the CDR3 is 15 residues. Per the germline V gene, CDR1 is MNHEY and CDR2 is SVGEGT. CDR3 bases: TGTGCCAGCAGTCAACCGGGAGCTTCCAACTATGGCTACACCTTC. Translated: CASSQPGASNYGYTF.

This clonotype was observed a handful of times. V and J are TRBV10-3 and TRBJ2-5; D may correspond to TRBD1 or TRBD2 (5 bases each). V was shortened by 5 bases and J by 4 bases, with 17 bases between the two germline ends. The germline V gene has CDR1 ENHRY and CDR2 SYGVKD. There are 15 residues in the CDR3. The CDR3 protein is CAISQPGRLSETQYF. For the CDR3, the DNA is TGTGCCATCAGTCAACCAGGGAGACTTTCAGAGACCCAGTACTTC.

The rearrangement links TRBV2 to TRBJ1-2; D perhaps matches TRBD1 (6 bases). This CDR3 contains 13 residues. V gave up 7 bases and J gave up 4 bases, with 13 bases separating them. CDR1 is SNHLY, CDR2 FYNNEI, per germline. The CDR3 spells CASTTTGFYGYTF. The CDR3 coding sequence is TGTGCCAGCACCACTACAGGGTTCTATGGCTACACCTTC.

The rearrangement joins TRBV2 to TRBJ1-2; D gene ambiguous. V shed 4 bases and J shed 0 bases, with 12 bases lying between them. The germline gives CDR1 SNHLY, CDR2 FYNNEI. This CDR3 spans 15 amino acids. CDR3 region: CASSVEAPPNYGYTF. CDR3 nucleotides: TGTGCCAGCAGTGTGGAAGCCCCTCCTAACTATGGCTACACCTTC.

This clonotype has just a few counts. CDR3 in DNA: TGCAGTGCCGCGCAGGGTGACGGCAATCAGCCCCAGCATTTT. Translating it yields CSAAQGDGNQPQHF. J is TRBJ1-5 and V is TRBV20-1, with D perhaps matching TRBD1 (5 bases). Germline V gene lookup returns CDR1 DFQATT and CDR2 SNEGSKA (reference sequence). The CDR3 covers 14 residues. V was clipped by 6 bases and J by 2 bases, with 14 bases between them.

Many counts were recorded for this clonotype. The chain couples TRBV7-8 to TRBJ2-1, with 7 bases that match TRBD1. J gave up 3 bases and V 4 bases, and 9 bases lay outside the gene matches. The CDR3 loop spans 16 amino acids. The germline gives CDR1 SGHVS, CDR2 FQNEAQ. CDR3 bases: TGTGCCAGCAGCTCATTCCAGGGGGTTATCTACAATGAGCAGTTCTTC. Residues: CASSSFQGVIYNEQFF.

This clonotype was found many times. This chain connects TRBV6-5 to TRBJ2-1; D not certain. The CDR3 sequence is 12 residues long. The germline gives CDR1 MNHEY, CDR2 SVGAGI. The V end lost 6 bases, the J end lost 7 bases, and 10 bases lay between the germline ends. The CDR3 region has the DNA TGTGCCAGCAGCTCCGTCGGGAATGAGCAGTTCTTC. Amino acids: CASSSVGNEQFF.

In this sample, this clonotype turned up many times. This chain links TRBV7-2 with TRBJ1-2; 9 bases match TRBD1. Germline V gene lookup returns CDR1 SGHTA and CDR2 FQGNSA. This CDR3 contains 15 residues. J gave up 2 bases and V 3 bases, and 4 bases lay outside the gene matches. CDR3 loop: CASSLGQGWNYGYTF. The CDR3 DNA reads TGTGCCAGCAGCTTGGGACAGGGATGGAACTATGGCTACACCTTC.

In this sample, this clonotype turned up a few times. CDR3 nucleotides: TGTGCCAGCAGCTTGGTTCCGGCCAACGTCCTGACTTTC. Protein product: CASSLVPANVLTF. V gene TRBV5-5 combines with J gene TRBJ2-6; D unresolved. The CDR3 is made up of 13 amino acids. CDR1 is SGHKS, CDR2 YYEKEE, per germline (reference sequence). The V end was cut by 0 bases, the J end by 6 bases, with 4 bases between.

This clonotype has more than one count but fewer than ten. The V call is TRBV7-9, the J call TRBJ2-1; 8 nucleotides line up with TRBD1. Losses at the gene ends were 5 bases for V and 2 bases for J; bases not matched to a gene: 8. The CDR3 spans 16 residues. The V gene's germline CDR1 is SEHNR and CDR2 FQNEAQ (reference sequence). As DNA, the CDR3 is TGTGCCAGCAGCGCCTCCGGGACAGGAACCTACAATGAGCAGTTCTTC. Translated, it gives CASSASGTGTYNEQFF. The entire variable domain, with the rest obtained from reference TRBV7-9 and TRBJ2-1, is as follows: DTGVSQNPRHKITKRGQNVTFRCDPISEHNRLYWYRQTLGQGPEFLTYFQNEAQLEKSRLLSDRFSAERPKGSFSTLEIQRTEQGDSAMYLCASSASGTGTYNEQFFGPGTRLTVL.

This chain joins TRBV30 and TRBJ1-5; the D is unclear. In germline, CDR1 is GTSNPN, CDR2 SVGIG (reference sequence). The CDR3 has 12 residues. Trimming took 1 base from V and 1 from J, leaving 2 bases between them. The CDR3 nucleotides read TGTGCCTGGAGTGGCAGCAATCAGCCCCAGCATTTT. This gives the protein CAWSGSNQPQHF.

The chain uses TRBV21-1 and TRBJ2-5; the table's D call, TRBD1, has no DNA check behind it. TRBV21-1 counts as a pseudogene. The CDR3 length is 16 residues. The CDR3 DNA sequence: TGTGCCAGCAGCAGATCGGACTGGGGGATTCAAGAGACCCAGTACTTC. This translates into CASSRSDWGIQETQYF.

There are many counts of this clonotype. This rearrangement joins TRBV7-2 to TRBJ2-1; 9 bases are shared with TRBD1. The CDR3 sequence is 14 residues long. CDR1 is SGHTA and CDR2 is FQGNSA in the germline V gene. The J segment lost 4 bases and the V segment lost 3 bases, leaving 1 base of the junction unmatched. The CDR3 DNA follows: TGTGCCAGCAGCTTTGGGACAGGGTACAATGAGCAGTTCTTC. This gives the protein CASSFGTGYNEQFF.

The chain recombines TRBV20-1 with TRBJ2-5; D is possibly TRBD1 or TRBD2 (5 bases each). Germline V gene data show CDR1 as DFQATT and CDR2 as SNEGSKA (reference sequence). The CDR3 is 14 amino acids. CDR3 nucleotide sequence: TGCAATGTCTCCTCCCGGGACCACCAAGAGACCCAGTACTTC. This encodes CNVSSRDHQETQYF.

This chain connects TRBV10-3 to TRBJ1-2; D is perhaps TRBD1 (6 bases). The CDR3 runs 13 residues. The ends were cut back, 9 bases at V and 8 bases at J, with 19 bases in the middle. CDR1 and CDR2 (germline): ENHRY, SYGVKD. CDR3 DNA sequence: TGTGCCATAGAAGAAGGGGGACAAGCAGGCTACACCTTC. It yields the protein CAIEEGGQAGYTF.

The sample holds a few counts of this clonotype. The chain carries TRBV10-3 and TRBJ2-3; D call uncertain. Germline assignment: CDR1 ENHRY and CDR2 SYGVKD. The length of the CDR3 is 15 residues. V was shortened by 3 bases and J by 0 bases, with 10 bases between the two germline ends. CDR3 DNA: TGTGCCATCAGTGATGGCGGCGTAAGCACAGATACGCAGTATTTT. Translation gives CAISDGGVSTDTQYF.

This clonotype was seen at least ten times. V and J are TRBV12-3 or TRBV12-4 and TRBJ2-7; 7 positions agree with TRBD1. This CDR3 spans 13 amino acids. The V gene end was trimmed by 5 bases and the J gene end by 2 bases; junction bases not matched to a gene: 3. The CDR3 reads CASSVDRAYEQYF. DNA of the CDR3: TGTGCCAGCAGTGTCGACAGGGCCTACGAGCAGTACTTC.

The chain has TRBV19 and TRBJ2-7; D is possibly TRBD2 (6 bases). V lost 1 base and J 5 bases, leaving 9 bases between the germline ends. The CDR3 length is 13 residues. The germline CDR1 and CDR2 sequences are LNHDA and SQIVND (reference sequence). The CDR3 region has the DNA TGTGCCAGTAGTATAGTGGAGGGCCACGAGCAGTACTTC. Translated, it gives CASSIVEGHEQYF.

This clonotype has a handful of counts. The CDR3 is CASSQDRLALNTGELFF. The CDR3 coding sequence is TGCGCCAGCAGCCAAGATAGACTAGCGCTTAACACCGGGGAGCTGTTTTTT. The chain is built from TRBV4-1 and TRBJ2-2, with 8 bases identical to TRBD2. Per the germline V gene, CDR1 is MGHRA and CDR2 is YSYEKL. Trimming took 0 bases from V and 2 from J; bases not matched to a gene: 5. The length of the CDR3 is 17 residues.

This clonotype was seen repeatedly, ten times or more. This sequence joins TRBV25-1 and TRBJ2-5, with a weak D call TRBD1 (6 bases). This CDR3 spans 13 amino acids. CDR1 is MGHDK, CDR2 SYGVNS, per germline. V shed 3 bases and J shed 1 base, with 6 bases lying between them. CDR3 amino acids: CASSEDSQETQYF. The CDR3 DNA reads TGTGCCAGCAGTGAGGACAGCCAAGAGACCCAGTACTTC.

This clonotype was found many times. This chain connects TRBV9 to TRBJ1-5; 8 bases align to TRBD1. The germline V gene encodes CDR1 SGDLS and CDR2 YYNGEE. The CDR3 consists of 19 residues. V lost 1 base and J lost 0; bases outside the gene matches: 12. The DNA for the CDR3 is TGTGCCAGCAGCGTACGGGGGACAGGAGGTTTTGATAGCAATCAGCCCCAGCATTTT. Residues: CASSVRGTGGFDSNQPQHF.

In its sample, this clonotype was seen many times. This chain links TRBV11-2 with TRBJ1-1; D possibly corresponds to TRBD1 (6 bases). Per the germline V gene, CDR1 is SGHAT and CDR2 is FQNNGV. CDR3 length: 14 amino acids. V gave up 1 base and J gave up 2 bases, with 8 bases separating them. The CDR3 reads CASSLVGGNTEAFF. In DNA, the CDR3 is TGTGCCAGCAGCTTAGTAGGGGGTAACACTGAAGCTTTCTTT.

At least ten counts were recorded for this clonotype. V is TRBV20-1 and J is TRBJ2-7, with 9 bases aligning to TRBD1. The CDR3 runs to 15 residues. CDR1 and CDR2 from the germline V gene are DFQATT and SNEGSKA (reference sequence). Trimming at V came to 3 bases and at J to 4 bases, leaving 10 bases not matched to a gene. The CDR3 bases are TGCAGTGCTAGTCGTAATGAGGGGACAGGGTACGAGCAGTACTTC. Its protein is CSASRNEGTGYEQYF.

This clonotype turned up a few times. This sequence joins TRBV9 and TRBJ2-7, with unresolved D. Germline V gene data show CDR1 as SGDLS and CDR2 as YYNGEE. V shed 0 bases and J shed 0 bases, with 4 bases lying between them. The CDR3 consists of 13 residues. CDR3 coding DNA: TGTGCCAGCAGCGTAGTGCCCTCCTACGAGCAGTACTTC. Protein sequence: CASSVVPSYEQYF. Full variable domain (outside the CDR3, taken from reference TRBV9 and TRBJ2-7): DSGVTQTPKHLITATGQRVTLRCSPRSGDLSVYWYQQSLDQGLQFLIQYYNGEERAKGNILERFSAQQFPDLHSELNLSSLELGDSALYFCASSVVPSYEQYFGPGTRLTVT.

This clonotype was recorded at least ten times. This chain connects TRBV10-3 to TRBJ1-3, with D unresolved. This CDR3 spans 15 amino acids. V lost 4 bases, J lost 0 bases, and 10 bases lay in between. Per the germline V gene, CDR1 is ENHRY and CDR2 is SYGVKD. CDR3 sequence: CAISAVEYSGNTIYF. For the CDR3, the DNA is TGTGCCATCAGTGCAGTCGAGTACTCTGGAAACACCATATATTTT.